The present T cell receptor beta chain was sequenced within a study of human T cells and chemical hapten exposure. Study-level points and caveats: TCRs above 1 in 1000 frequency did not change with DPC sensitization. The study found that PT1 expanded TCR counts correlated positively with patch test score.

Regarding time point: pre-sensitization, week 0. The treatment denotes: therapeutic diphenylcyclopropenone sensitization with weekly scalp DPC. This clonotype occurred many times. Its cognate antigen is unknown. Germline V gives CDR1 PRHDT, CDR2 FYEKMQ (reference sequence). The V end lost 8 bases, the J end lost 0 bases, and 11 bases lay between the germline ends. The CDR3 runs 14 residues. TCRdb re-analysed the RACE reads in MiXCR, keeping a single row per CDR3 protein. The sample contains roughly 88,000 distinct CDR3 sequences, around 10% of which appear only once. Sequenced material: whole blood, taken in connection with sensitization to the hapten diphenylcyclopropenone (DPC). This receptor was identified in a woman aged 35 to 49 with alopecia areata. Some clones in this sample may be carry-over from other donors' samples. This chain connects TRBV13 to TRBJ2-1; unclear D gene. The CDR3 nucleotides are TGTGCCAGCCGGGCCCAGAGCTCCTACAATGAGCAGTTCTTC. Its translation is CASRAQSSYNEQFF.